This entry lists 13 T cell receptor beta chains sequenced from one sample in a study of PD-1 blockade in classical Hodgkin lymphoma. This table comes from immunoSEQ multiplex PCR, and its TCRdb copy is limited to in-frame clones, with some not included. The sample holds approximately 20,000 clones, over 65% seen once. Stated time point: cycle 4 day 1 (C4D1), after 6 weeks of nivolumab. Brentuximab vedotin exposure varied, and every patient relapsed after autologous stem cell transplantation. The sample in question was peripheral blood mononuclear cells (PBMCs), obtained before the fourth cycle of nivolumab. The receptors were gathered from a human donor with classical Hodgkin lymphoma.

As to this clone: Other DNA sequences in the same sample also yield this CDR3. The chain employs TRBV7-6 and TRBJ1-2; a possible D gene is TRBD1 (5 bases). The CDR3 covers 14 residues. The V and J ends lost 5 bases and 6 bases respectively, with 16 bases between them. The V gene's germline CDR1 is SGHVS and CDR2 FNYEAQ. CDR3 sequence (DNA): TGTGCCAGCAGCCCGGGACGGGGGAGGGATGGCTACACCTTC. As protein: CASSPGRGRDGYTF.

The CDR3 DNA reads TGTGCCAGCAGCTTAAGTTTTTCCGGGAGCTACGAGCAGTACTTC. It specifies CASSLSFSGSYEQYF. The rearrangement uses TRBV7-2 and TRBJ2-7; perhaps TRBD2 as D (6 bases). The CDR3 covers 15 residues. Trimming left V 2 bases short and J 3 bases short, with 14 bases between. Germline V lookup: CDR1 SGHTA, CDR2 FQGNSA.

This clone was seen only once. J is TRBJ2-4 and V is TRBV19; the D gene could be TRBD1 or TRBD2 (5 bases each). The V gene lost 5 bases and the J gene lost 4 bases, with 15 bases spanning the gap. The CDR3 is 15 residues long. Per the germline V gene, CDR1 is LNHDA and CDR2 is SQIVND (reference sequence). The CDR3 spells CASSPTGTAKNIQYF. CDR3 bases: TGTGCCAGTAGTCCAACCGGGACCGCAAAAAACATTCAGTACTTC.

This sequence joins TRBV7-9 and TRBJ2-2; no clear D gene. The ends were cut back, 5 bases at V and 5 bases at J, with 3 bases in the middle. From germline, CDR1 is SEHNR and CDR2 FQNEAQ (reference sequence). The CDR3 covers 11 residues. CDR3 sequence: CASSETGELFF. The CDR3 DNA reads TGTGCCAGCAGCGAAACCGGGGAGCTGTTTTTT.

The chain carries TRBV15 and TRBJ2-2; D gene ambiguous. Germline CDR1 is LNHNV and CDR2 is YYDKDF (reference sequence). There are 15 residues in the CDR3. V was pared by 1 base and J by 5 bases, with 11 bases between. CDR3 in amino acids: CATSRAGPYTGELFF. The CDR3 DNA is TGTGCCACCAGCAGAGCCGGACCTTATACCGGGGAGCTGTTTTTT.

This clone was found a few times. CDR3 DNA: TGTGCCATCGGCACCGGGACTAGCGGGAGCAATGAGCAGTTCTTC. This codes for CAIGTGTSGSNEQFF. The chain employs TRBV10-3 and TRBJ2-1, with 14 bases aligning to TRBD2. Trimming at V came to 8 bases and at J to 6 bases, leaving 6 bases not matched to a gene. Germline CDR1 reads ENHRY; CDR2 reads SYGVKD. CDR3 length equals 15 residues.

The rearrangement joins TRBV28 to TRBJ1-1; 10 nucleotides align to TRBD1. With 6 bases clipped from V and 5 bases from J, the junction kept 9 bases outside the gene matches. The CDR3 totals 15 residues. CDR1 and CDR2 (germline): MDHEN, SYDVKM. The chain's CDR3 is CASSSRDRGGTEAFF. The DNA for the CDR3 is TGTGCCAGCAGCTCCCGGGACAGGGGTGGGACTGAAGCTTTCTTT.

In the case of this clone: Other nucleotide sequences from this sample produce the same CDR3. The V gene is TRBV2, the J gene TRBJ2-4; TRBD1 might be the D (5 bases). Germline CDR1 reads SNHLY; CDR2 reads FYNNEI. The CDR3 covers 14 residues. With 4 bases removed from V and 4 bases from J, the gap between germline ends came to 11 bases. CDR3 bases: TGTGCCAGCAGTGGCCAGGGAAGGAAAAACATTCAGTACTTC. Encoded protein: CASSGQGRKNIQYF.

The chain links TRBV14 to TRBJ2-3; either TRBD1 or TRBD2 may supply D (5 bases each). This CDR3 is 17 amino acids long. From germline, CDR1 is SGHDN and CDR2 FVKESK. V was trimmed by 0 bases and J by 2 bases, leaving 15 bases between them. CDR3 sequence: CASSQEEGWDFTDTQYF. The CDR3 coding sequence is TGTGCCAGCAGCCAAGAAGAGGGGTGGGATTTCACAGATACGCAGTATTTT.

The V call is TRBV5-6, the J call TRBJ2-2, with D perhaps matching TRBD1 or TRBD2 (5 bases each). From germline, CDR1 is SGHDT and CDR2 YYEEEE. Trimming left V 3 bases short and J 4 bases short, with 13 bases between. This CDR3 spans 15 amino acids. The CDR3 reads CASSWGSGSTGELFF. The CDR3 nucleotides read TGTGCCAGCAGCTGGGGGTCAGGGTCCACCGGGGAGCTGTTTTTT.

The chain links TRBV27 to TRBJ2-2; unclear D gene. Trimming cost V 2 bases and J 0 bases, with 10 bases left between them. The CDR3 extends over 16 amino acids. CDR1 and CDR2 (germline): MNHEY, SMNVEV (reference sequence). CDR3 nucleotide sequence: TGTGCCAGCAGTTTAAGGGCCGCCACGAACACCGGGGAGCTGTTTTTT. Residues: CASSLRAATNTGELFF.

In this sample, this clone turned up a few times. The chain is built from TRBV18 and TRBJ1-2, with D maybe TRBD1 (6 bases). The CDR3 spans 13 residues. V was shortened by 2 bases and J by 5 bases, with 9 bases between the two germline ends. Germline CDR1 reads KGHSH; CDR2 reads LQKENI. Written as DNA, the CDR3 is TGTGCCAGCTCACCATGGAGGGGGTATGGCTACACCTTC. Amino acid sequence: CASSPWRGYGYTF. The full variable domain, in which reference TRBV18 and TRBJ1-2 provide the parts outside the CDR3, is NAGVMQNPRHLVRRRGQEARLRCSPMKGHSHVYWYRQLPEEGLKFMVYLQKENIIDESGMPKERFSAEFPKEGPSILRIQQVVRGDSAAYFCASSPWRGYGYTFGSGTRLTVV.

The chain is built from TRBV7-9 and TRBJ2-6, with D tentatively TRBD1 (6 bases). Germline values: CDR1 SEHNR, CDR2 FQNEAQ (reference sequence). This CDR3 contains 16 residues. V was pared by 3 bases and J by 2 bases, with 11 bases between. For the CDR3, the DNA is TGTGCCAGCAGCTTGTCCAGGGGACCTGGGGCCAACGTCCTGACTTTC. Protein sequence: CASSLSRGPGANVLTF. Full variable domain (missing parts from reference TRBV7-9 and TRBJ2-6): DTGVSQNPRHKITKRGQNVTFRCDPISEHNRLYWYRQTLGQGPEFLTYFQNEAQLEKSRLLSDRFSAERPKGSFSTLEIQRTEQGDSAMYLCASSLSRGPGANVLTFGAGSRLTVL.